A single sample is the source of the 18 T cell receptor beta chains below, sequenced in a study of lymphopenia after photon versus proton radiotherapy. TCRdb keeps only in-frame clones here, not all; method: immunoSEQ multiplex PCR. This table holds roughly 63,000 clones, 84% found once. Sequenced material: peripheral blood, taken from a patient treated with proton-based radiotherapy. These receptor sequences come from a man aged 55 to 69 with pancreatic cancer.

The chain is built from TRBV19 and TRBJ1-1, with unresolved D. V was pared by 5 bases and J by 1 base, with 5 bases between. Per germline, CDR1 LNHDA and CDR2 SQIVND (reference sequence). The CDR3 length is 12 residues. This chain's CDR3 is CASSYRNTEAFF. CDR3 in DNA: TGTGCCAGTAGTTATAGGAACACTGAAGCTTTCTTT.

This clone was seen a handful of times. The V gene is TRBV6-5, the J gene TRBJ1-1; a possible D gene is TRBD1 (5 bases). The V end was cut by 0 bases, the J end by 4 bases, with 12 bases between. The germline V gene has CDR1 MNHEY and CDR2 SVGAGI. This CDR3 comprises 15 residues. The CDR3 region has the DNA TGTGCCAGCAGTTACTCGTGGTCCGGGGGCACTGAAGCTTTCTTT. It is translated as CASSYSWSGGTEAFF.

The chain is built from TRBV10-3 and TRBJ1-2, with D perhaps matching TRBD1 (5 bases). Germline CDR1 and CDR2: ENHRY and SYGVKD. Deletions cut 4 bases from V and 6 bases from J, with 12 bases between. The CDR3 totals 13 residues. The CDR3 sequence: CAISVLGEDGYTF. The CDR3 region has the DNA TGTGCCATCAGTGTTCTGGGGGAGGATGGCTACACCTTC.

This clone appeared a single time. The CDR3 coding sequence is TGCGCCAGCAGCTTGGGCCAGGGTCTACGTGGCTACACCTTC. Translated, it gives CASSLGQGLRGYTF. The V gene is TRBV5-1, the J gene TRBJ1-2, with D possibly being TRBD1 (5 bases). This CDR3 region has 14 residues. Germline lookup yields CDR1 SGHRS and CDR2 YFSETQ. Trimming stripped 0 bases from V and 7 bases from J, with 13 bases between.

The DNA of the CDR3 is TGTGCCAGTAGAGCCTCCGAGGAAGATACGCAGTATTTT. It encodes CASRASEEDTQYF. The chain employs TRBV19 and TRBJ2-3; D unclear. The germline V and J ends were trimmed by 6 bases and 5 bases, with 12 bases remaining between them. This CDR3 comprises 13 residues. In germline, CDR1 is LNHDA, CDR2 SQIVND (reference sequence).

The genes are TRBV9 and TRBJ2-2, with D uncertain. The CDR3 runs to 17 residues. V lost 1 base and J 2 bases, leaving 15 bases between the germline ends. Germline V lookup: CDR1 SGDLS, CDR2 YYNGEE. This chain's CDR3 is CASSVSWSALNTGELFF. CDR3 coding DNA: TGTGCCAGCAGCGTATCCTGGTCGGCTTTAAACACCGGGGAGCTGTTTTTT. The variable domain in full, with the rest retrieved from reference TRBV9 and TRBJ2-2, is DSGVTQTPKHLITATGQRVTLRCSPRSGDLSVYWYQQSLDQGLQFLIQYYNGEERAKGNILERFSAQQFPDLHSELNLSSLELGDSALYFCASSVSWSALNTGELFFGEGSRLTVL.

In DNA, the CDR3 is TGTGCCTGGTCCCCGGGACAGACCTACGAGCAGTACTTC. It encodes CAWSPGQTYEQYF. The genes are TRBV30 and TRBJ2-7; 7 bases line up with TRBD1. There are 13 residues in the CDR3. Germline V gives CDR1 GTSNPN, CDR2 SVGIG (reference sequence). V was pared by 5 bases and J by 2 bases, with 6 bases of the junction left unmatched.

In this sample, this clone turned up a few times. The chain is built from TRBV4-3 and TRBJ2-3, with 7 bases aligning to TRBD2. This CDR3 comprises 17 residues. Trimming at V came to 1 base and at J to 7 bases, leaving 14 bases not matched to a gene. The germline CDR1 and CDR2 sequences are LGHNA and YSLEER. The CDR3 sequence: CASSQATMGTTIYTQYF. In DNA form, the CDR3 reads TGCGCCAGCAGCCAAGCCACCATGGGGACTACCATTTATACGCAGTATTTT.

The CDR3 spells CASEREFTDTQYF. CDR3 coding DNA: TGTGCCAGCGAAAGGGAGTTCACAGATACGCAGTATTTT. This chain links TRBV2 with TRBJ2-3, with D possibly being TRBD2 (5 bases). This CDR3 contains 13 residues. The germline V and J ends were trimmed by 8 bases and 2 bases, with 11 bases remaining between them. Germline V gives CDR1 SNHLY, CDR2 FYNNEI.

The J gene is TRBJ1-3, the V gene TRBV11-2, with D perhaps TRBD1 (5 bases). The CDR3 has 17 amino acids. Trimming cost V 2 bases and J 0 bases, with 14 bases left between them. Germline CDR1 SGHAT, CDR2 FQNNGV. CDR3 DNA: TGTGCCAGCAGCTTAAATCCCGGGGGATACTCTGGAAACACCATATATTTT. Amino acids: CASSLNPGGYSGNTIYF. Combining the CDR3 with reference TRBV11-2 and TRBJ1-3 gives the whole variable domain EAGVAQSPRYKIIEKRQSVAFWCNPISGHATLYWYQQILGQGPKLLIQFQNNGVVDDSQLPKDRFSAERLKGVDSTLKIQPAKLEDSAVYLCASSLNPGGYSGNTIYFGEGSWLTVV.

The chain combines TRBV11-2 with TRBJ2-3; D call uncertain. Trimming pared 5 bases from V and 5 bases from J, leaving 8 bases between. The CDR3 consists of 12 residues. Germline CDR1 and CDR2: SGHAT and FQNNGV. CDR3 sequence (DNA): TGTGCCAGCAGCCCCGTGCTAGATACGCAGTATTTT. Protein product: CASSPVLDTQYF. The full variable domain, completed using reference TRBV11-2 and TRBJ2-3, is EAGVAQSPRYKIIEKRQSVAFWCNPISGHATLYWYQQILGQGPKLLIQFQNNGVVDDSQLPKDRFSAERLKGVDSTLKIQPAKLEDSAVYLCASSPVLDTQYFGPGTRLTVL.

The chain has TRBV5-4 and TRBJ2-7; no firm D call. CDR3 length equals 14 residues. Trimming stripped 2 bases from V and 2 bases from J, with 11 bases between. Per the germline V gene, CDR1 is SGHNT and CDR2 is YYREEE (reference sequence). CDR3 residues: CASSLEPATYEQYF. CDR3 coding DNA: TGTGCCAGCAGCTTAGAACCAGCGACCTACGAGCAGTACTTC.

J is TRBJ1-4 and V is TRBV5-1; TRBD1 might be the D (5 bases). This CDR3 has 16 residues. V shed 4 bases and J shed 0 bases, with 13 bases lying between them. Germline CDR1 is SGHRS and CDR2 is YFSETQ. This CDR3 is CASSVGRGTTNEKLFF. In DNA, the CDR3 is TGCGCCAGCAGCGTGGGGCGAGGGACAACTAATGAAAAACTGTTTTTT.

The CDR3: CAWSRSRTTEAFF. The CDR3 DNA reads TGTGCCTGGAGTCGCAGCCGAACGACTGAAGCTTTCTTT. This chain joins TRBV30 and TRBJ1-1; D unresolved. V gave up 2 bases and J gave up 5 bases, with 12 bases separating them. The CDR3 contains 13 residues. Germline V gives CDR1 GTSNPN, CDR2 SVGIG (reference sequence).

Only a few counts were recorded for this clone. Germline and junction disagree at one end, which may indicate a read error. The chain couples TRBV7-7 to TRBJ2-5; D might be TRBD2 (6 bases). The germline CDR1 and CDR2 sequences are SSHAT and FNYEAQ (reference sequence). This CDR3 contains 17 residues. The CDR3 nucleotides are TGTGCTAGCAGCTTAGCGGTGGACATTGAGGCCCAAGAGACCCAGTACTTC. Amino acid sequence: CASSLAVDIEAQETQYF.

V and J are TRBV27 and TRBJ2-5; no reliable D call. The CDR3 contains 13 residues. Germline V gene sequence: CDR1 MNHEY, CDR2 SMNVEV (reference sequence). The germline V and J ends were trimmed by 4 bases and 3 bases, with 9 bases remaining between them. The CDR3 here is CASSWTIKETQYF. CDR3 nucleotides: TGTGCCAGCAGTTGGACGATAAAAGAGACCCAGTACTTC.

The chain has TRBV29-1 and TRBJ2-5; 7 nucleotides agree with TRBD1. The V segment lost 5 bases and the J segment 3 bases; nucleotides outside the gene matches: 9. There are 14 residues in the CDR3. CDR1 and CDR2 from the germline V gene are SQVTM and ANQGSEA. CDR3 DNA: TGCAGCGTTTCAGGGACAGCGAAGGAAGAGACCCAGTACTTC. Amino acids: CSVSGTAKEETQYF.

CDR3 sequence: CASSPGQRSGANVLTF. In DNA form, the CDR3 reads TGTGCCAGCAGTCCCGGACAGCGCTCTGGGGCCAACGTCCTGACTTTC. The chain employs TRBV7-3 and TRBJ2-6, with D perhaps matching TRBD1 (6 bases). CDR3 length equals 16 residues. Trimming took 6 bases from V and 0 from J, leaving 12 bases between them. The germline V gene has CDR1 SGHTA and CDR2 FQGTGA.